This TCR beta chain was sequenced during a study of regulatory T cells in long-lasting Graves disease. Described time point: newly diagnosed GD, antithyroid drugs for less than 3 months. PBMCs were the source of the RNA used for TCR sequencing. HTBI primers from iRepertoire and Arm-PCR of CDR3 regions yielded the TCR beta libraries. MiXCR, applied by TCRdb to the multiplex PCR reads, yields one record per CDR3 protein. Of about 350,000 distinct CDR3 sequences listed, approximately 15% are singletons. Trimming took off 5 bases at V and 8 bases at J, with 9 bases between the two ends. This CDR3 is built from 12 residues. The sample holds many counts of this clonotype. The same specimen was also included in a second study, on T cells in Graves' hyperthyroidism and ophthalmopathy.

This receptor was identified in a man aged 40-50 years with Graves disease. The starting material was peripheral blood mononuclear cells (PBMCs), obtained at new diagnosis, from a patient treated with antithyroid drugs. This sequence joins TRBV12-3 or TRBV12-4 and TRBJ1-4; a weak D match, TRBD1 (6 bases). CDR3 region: CASSNREEKLFF. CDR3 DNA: TGTGCCAGCAGTAACAGGGAGGAAAAACTGTTTTTT.